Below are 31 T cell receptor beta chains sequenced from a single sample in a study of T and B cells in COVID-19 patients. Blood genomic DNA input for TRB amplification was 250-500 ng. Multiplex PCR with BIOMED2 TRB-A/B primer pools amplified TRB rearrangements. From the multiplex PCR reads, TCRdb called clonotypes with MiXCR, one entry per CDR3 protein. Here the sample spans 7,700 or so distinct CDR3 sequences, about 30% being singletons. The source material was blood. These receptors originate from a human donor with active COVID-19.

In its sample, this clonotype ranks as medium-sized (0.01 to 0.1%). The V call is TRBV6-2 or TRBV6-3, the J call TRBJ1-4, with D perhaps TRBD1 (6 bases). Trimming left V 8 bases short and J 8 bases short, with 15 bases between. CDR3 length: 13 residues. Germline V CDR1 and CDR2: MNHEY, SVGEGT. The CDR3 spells CASHNQQGEKLFF. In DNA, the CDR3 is TGTGCCAGCCATAACCAACAGGGAGAAAAACTGTTTTTT.

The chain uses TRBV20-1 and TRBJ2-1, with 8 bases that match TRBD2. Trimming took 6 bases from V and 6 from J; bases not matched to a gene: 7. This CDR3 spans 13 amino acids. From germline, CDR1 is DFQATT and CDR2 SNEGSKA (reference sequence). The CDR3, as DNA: TGCAGTGCCGGGGGGCTAGCGGGCAATGAGCAGTTCTTC. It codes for CSAGGLAGNEQFF.

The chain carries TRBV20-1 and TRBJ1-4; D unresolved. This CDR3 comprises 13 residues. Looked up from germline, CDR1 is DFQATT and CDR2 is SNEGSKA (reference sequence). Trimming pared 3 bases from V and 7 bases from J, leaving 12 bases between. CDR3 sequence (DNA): TGCAGTGCTAGGGAGGTTAATAGTGAAAAACTGTTTTTT. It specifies CSAREVNSEKLFF.

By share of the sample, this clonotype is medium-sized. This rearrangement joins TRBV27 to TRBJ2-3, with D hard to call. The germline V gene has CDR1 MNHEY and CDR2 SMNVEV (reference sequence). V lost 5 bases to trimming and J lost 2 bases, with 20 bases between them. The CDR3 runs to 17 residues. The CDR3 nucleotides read TGTGCCAGCAGTCCGATCACAGTAAATGGTAACACAGATACGCAGTATTTT. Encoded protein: CASSPITVNGNTDTQYF.

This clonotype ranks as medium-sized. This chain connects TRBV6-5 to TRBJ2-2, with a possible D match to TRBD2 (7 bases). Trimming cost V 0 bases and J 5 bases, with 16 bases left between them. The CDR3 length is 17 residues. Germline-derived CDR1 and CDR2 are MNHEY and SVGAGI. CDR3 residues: CASSYSMAGALTGELFF. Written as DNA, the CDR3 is TGTGCCAGCAGTTACTCGATGGCGGGGGCCCTAACCGGGGAGCTGTTTTTT.

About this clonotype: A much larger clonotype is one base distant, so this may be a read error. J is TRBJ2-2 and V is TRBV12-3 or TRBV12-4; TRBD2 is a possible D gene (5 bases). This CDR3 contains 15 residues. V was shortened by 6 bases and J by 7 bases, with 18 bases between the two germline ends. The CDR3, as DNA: TGTGCCAGCAGCAGCGGCCGGGGTCCAAGCGGGGAGCTGTTTTTT. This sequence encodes CASSSGRGPSGELFF.

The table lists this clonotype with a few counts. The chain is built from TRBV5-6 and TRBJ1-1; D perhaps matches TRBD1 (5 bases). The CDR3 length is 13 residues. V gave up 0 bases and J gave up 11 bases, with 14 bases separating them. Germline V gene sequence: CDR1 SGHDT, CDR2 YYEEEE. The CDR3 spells CASSLAGAEGAFF. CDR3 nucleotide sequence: TGTGCCAGCAGCTTGGCCGGGGCGGAGGGGGCTTTCTTT.

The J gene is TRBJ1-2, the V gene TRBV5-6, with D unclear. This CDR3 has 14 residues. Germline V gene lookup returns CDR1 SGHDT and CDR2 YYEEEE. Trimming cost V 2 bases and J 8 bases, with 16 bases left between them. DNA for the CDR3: TGTGCCAGCAGCTTTGAAGGTCTCGGTAGGGGCTACACCTTC. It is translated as CASSFEGLGRGYTF.

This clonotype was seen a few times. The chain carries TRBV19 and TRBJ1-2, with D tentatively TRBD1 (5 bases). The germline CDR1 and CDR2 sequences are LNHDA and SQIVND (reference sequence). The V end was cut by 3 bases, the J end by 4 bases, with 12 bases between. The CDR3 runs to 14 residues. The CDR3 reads CASSMGTGPYGYTF. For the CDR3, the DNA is TGTGCCAGTAGTATGGGAACGGGGCCCTATGGCTACACCTTC.

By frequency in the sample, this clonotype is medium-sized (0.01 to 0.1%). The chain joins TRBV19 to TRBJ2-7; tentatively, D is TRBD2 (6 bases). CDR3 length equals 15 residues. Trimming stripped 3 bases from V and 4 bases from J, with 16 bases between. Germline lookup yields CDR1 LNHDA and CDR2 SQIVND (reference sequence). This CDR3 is CASSIGIAGPYEQYF. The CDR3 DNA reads TGTGCCAGTAGTATCGGCATTGCGGGACCTTACGAGCAGTACTTC.

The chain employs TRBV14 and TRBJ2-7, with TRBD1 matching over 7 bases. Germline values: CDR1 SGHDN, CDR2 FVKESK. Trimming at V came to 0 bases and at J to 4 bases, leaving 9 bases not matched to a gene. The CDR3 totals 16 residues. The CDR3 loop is CASSQDRGTAMYEQYF. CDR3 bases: TGTGCCAGCAGCCAAGATAGGGGGACAGCAATGTACGAGCAGTACTTC.

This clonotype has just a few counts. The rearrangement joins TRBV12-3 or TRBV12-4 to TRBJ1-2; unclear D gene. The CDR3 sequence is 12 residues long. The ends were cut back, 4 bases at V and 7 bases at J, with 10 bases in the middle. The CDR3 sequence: CASSSRERGYTF. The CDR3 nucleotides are TGTGCCAGCAGTTCCCGGGAGCGTGGCTACACCTTC.

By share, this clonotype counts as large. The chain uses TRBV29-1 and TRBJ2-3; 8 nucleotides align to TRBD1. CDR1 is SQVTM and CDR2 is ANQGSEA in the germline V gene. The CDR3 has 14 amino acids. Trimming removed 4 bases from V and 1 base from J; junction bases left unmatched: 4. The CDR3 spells CSVVARGRTDTQYF. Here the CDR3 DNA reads TGCAGCGTTGTAGCCAGGGGGCGCACAGATACGCAGTATTTT.

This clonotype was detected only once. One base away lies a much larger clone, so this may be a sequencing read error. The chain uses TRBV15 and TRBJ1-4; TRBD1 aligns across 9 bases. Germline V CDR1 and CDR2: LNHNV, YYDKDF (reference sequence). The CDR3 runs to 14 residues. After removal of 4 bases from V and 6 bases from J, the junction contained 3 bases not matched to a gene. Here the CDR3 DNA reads TGTGCCACCAGCACAAGACAGGGGGATGAAAAACTGTTTTTT. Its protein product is CATSTRQGDEKLFF.

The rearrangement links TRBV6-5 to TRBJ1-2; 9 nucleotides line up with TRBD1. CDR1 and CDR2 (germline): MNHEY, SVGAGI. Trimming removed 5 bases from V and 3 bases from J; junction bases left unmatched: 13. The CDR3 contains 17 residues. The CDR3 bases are TGTGCCAGCAGTCCTGGGGACAGGGCGACTTATTACTATGGCTACACCTTC. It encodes CASSPGDRATYYYGYTF.

The CDR3 loop is CASKEGTSGANVLTF. CDR3 nucleotide sequence: TGTGCCAGCAAGGAAGGCACCTCTGGGGCCAACGTCCTGACTTTC. V gene TRBV6-2 or TRBV6-3 combines with J gene TRBJ2-6, with D unclear. The CDR3 is 15 residues long. The germline V gene has CDR1 MNHEY and CDR2 SVGEGT. The V end lost 7 bases, the J end lost 0 bases, and 10 bases lay between the germline ends.

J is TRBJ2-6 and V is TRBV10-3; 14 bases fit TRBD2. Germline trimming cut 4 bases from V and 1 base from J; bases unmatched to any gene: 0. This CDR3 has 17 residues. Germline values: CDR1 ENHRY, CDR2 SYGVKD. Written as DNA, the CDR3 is TGTGCCATCAGTGGGACTAGCGGGGGGTCTGGGGCCAACGTCCTGACTTTC. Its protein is CAISGTSGGSGANVLTF.

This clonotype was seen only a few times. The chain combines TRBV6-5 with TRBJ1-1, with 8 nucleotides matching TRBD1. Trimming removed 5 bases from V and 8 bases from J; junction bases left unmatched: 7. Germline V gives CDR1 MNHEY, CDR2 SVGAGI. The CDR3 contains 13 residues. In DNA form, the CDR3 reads TGTGCCAGCAGTGTAAACCGGGACAGGGAAGCTTTCTTT. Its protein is CASSVNRDREAFF.

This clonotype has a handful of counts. This chain's CDR3 is CASSLDSSNQPQHF. The DNA of the CDR3 is TGTGCCAGCAGCCTAGACAGTAGCAATCAGCCCCAGCATTTT. The chain joins TRBV19 to TRBJ1-5; maybe TRBD1 (5 bases). Trimming removed 9 bases from V and 0 bases from J, with 12 bases in between. The CDR3 is 14 amino acids. CDR1 LNHDA and CDR2 SQIVND come from the germline V gene (reference sequence).

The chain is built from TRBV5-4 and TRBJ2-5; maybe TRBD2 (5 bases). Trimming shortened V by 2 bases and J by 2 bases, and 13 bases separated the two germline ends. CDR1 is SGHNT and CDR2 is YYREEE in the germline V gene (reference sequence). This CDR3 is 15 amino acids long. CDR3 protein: CASSFSLTRQETQYF. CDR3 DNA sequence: TGTGCCAGCAGCTTTTCCTTAACTAGACAAGAGACCCAGTACTTC.

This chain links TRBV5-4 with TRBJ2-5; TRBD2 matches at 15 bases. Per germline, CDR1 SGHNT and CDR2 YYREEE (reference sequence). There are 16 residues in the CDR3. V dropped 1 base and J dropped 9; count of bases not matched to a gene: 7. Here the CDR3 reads CASSLRWTSGGEAQYF. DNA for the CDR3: TGTGCCAGCAGCTTGAGGTGGACTAGCGGGGGGGAGGCCCAGTACTTC.

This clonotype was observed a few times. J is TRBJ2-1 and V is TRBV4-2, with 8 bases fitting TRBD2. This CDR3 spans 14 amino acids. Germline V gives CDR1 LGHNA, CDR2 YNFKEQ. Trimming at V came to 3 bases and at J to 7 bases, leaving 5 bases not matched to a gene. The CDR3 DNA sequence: TGTGCCAGCAGCCAGCGGGGGGTAGGAAATGAGCAGTTCTTC. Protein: CASSQRGVGNEQFF.

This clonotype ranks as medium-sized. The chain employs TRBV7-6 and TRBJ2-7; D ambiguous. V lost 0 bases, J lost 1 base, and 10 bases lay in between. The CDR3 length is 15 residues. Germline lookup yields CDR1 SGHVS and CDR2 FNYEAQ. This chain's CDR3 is CASSLAGNPSYEQYV. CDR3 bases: TGTGCCAGCAGCTTAGCAGGGAACCCATCCTACGAGCAGTACGTC.

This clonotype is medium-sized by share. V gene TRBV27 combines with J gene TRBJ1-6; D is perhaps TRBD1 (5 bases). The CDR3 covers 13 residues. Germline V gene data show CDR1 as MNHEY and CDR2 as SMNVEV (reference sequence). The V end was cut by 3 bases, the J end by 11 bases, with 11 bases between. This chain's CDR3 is CASSLGRVAPLHF. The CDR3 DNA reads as TGTGCCAGCAGTTTGGGCAGGGTAGCACCCCTCCACTTT.

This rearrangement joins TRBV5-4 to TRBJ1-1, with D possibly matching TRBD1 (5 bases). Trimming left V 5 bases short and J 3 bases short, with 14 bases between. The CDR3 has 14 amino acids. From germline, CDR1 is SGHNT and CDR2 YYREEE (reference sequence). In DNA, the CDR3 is TGTGCCAGCAGGATCAGGGTTGGGGACACTGAAGCTTTCTTT. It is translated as CASRIRVGDTEAFF.

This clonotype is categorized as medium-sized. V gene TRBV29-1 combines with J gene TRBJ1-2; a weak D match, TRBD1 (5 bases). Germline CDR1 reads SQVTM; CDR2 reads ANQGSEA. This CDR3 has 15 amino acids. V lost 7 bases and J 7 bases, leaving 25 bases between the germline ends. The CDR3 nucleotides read TGCAGCGGAATAGCGGGGGGATTCCCTCGCGGTGGCTACACCTTC. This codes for CSGIAGGFPRGGYTF. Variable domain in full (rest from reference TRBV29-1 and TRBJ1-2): SAVISQKPSRDICQRGTSLTIQCQVDSQVTMMFWYRQQPGQSLTLIATANQGSEATYESGFVIDKFPISRPNLTFSTLTVSNMSPEDSSIYLCSGIAGGFPRGGYTFGSGTRLTVV.

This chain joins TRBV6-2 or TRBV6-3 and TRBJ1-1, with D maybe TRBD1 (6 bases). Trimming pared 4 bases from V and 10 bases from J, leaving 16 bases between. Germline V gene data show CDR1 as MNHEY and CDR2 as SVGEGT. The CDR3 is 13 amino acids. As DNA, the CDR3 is TGTGCCAGCAGTTTATCACAGGGCCCTCGAGCTTTCTTT. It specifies CASSLSQGPRAFF.

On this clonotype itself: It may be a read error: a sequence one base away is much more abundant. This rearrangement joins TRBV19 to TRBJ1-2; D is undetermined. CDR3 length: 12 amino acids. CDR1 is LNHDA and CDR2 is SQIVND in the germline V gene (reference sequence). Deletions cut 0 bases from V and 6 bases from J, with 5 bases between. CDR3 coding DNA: TGTGCCAGTAGTATAGATTGGGATGGCTACACCTTC. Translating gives CASSIDWDGYTF. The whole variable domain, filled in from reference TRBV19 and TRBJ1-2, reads DGGITQSPKYLFRKEGQNVTLSCEQNLNHDAMYWYRQDPGQGLRLIYYSQIVNDFQKGDIAEGYSVSREKKESFPLTVTSAQKNPTAFYLCASSIDWDGYTFGSGTRLTVV.

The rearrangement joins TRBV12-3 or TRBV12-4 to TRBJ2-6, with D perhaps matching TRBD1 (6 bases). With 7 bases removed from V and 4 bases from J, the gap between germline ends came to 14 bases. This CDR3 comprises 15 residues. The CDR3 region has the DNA TGTGCCAGCAAAACCAGGGGAGTGGGGGCCAACGTCCTGACTTTC. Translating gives CASKTRGVGANVLTF.

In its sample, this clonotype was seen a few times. CDR3 nucleotides: TGTGCCAGCAGCTTAGGCCGGGACAGGGCCTACACTGAAGCTTTCTTT. Amino acid sequence: CASSLGRDRAYTEAFF. The V and J genes are TRBV13 and TRBJ1-1; 9 bases fit TRBD1. The CDR3 is 16 amino acids. CDR1 is PRHDT, CDR2 FYEKMQ, per germline (reference sequence). Trimming at V came to 0 bases and at J to 3 bases, leaving 5 bases not matched to a gene.

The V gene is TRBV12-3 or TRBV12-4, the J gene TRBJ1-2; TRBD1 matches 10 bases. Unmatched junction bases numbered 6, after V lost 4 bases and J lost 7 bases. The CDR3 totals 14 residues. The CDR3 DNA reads TGTGCCAGCAGTTGGGGACAGGGGCGCCTTGGCTACACCTTC. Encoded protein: CASSWGQGRLGYTF.